Below, 25 T cell receptor beta chains from the same sample are listed, as sequenced in a study of blood T cell repertoires in COVID-19. The assay was immunoSEQ multiplex PCR, and TCRdb's table has in-frame clones only and misses some. The sample lists fewer than 250,000 clones, roughly 77% occurring once. Sequencing was carried out using PBMCs or T cells enriched from blood (not recorded which). The receptors come from a woman aged 50 to 60 with acute COVID-19.

The V and J genes are TRBV5-6 and TRBJ1-2; D gene uncertain. The V gene lost 0 bases and the J gene lost 4 bases, with 13 bases spanning the gap. CDR1 and CDR2 from the germline V gene are SGHDT and YYEEEE. The CDR3 extends over 15 amino acids. The CDR3 nucleotides are TGTGCCAGCAGCTTGGGGGTGGAGGGCCCCTATGGCTACACCTTC. The encoded protein is CASSLGVEGPYGYTF.

The V and J genes are TRBV6-2 or TRBV6-3 and TRBJ1-1; tentatively, D is TRBD1 (6 bases). CDR3 length: 12 residues. CDR1 and CDR2 (germline): MNHEY, SVGEGT. V was clipped by 5 bases and J by 8 bases, with 12 bases between them. The chain's CDR3 is CASSPPGQEAFF. CDR3 sequence (DNA): TGTGCCAGCAGTCCCCCGGGACAAGAAGCTTTCTTT.

This chain joins TRBV3-1 (or the pseudogene TRBV3-2) and TRBJ2-3, with D perhaps matching TRBD2 (6 bases). V was shortened by 0 bases and J by 5 bases, with 9 bases between the two germline ends. Germline V CDR1 and CDR2: LGHDT, YNNKEL (reference sequence). The CDR3 is made up of 14 amino acids. The CDR3 loop reads CASSQDWGVDTQYF. CDR3 nucleotide sequence: TGTGCCAGCAGCCAAGATTGGGGGGTAGATACGCAGTATTTT.

The chain has TRBV5-1 and TRBJ1-4; D might be TRBD1 (5 bases). V was cut by 7 bases and J by 4 bases, with 11 bases left in between. Germline CDR1 reads SGHRS; CDR2 reads YFSETQ. This CDR3 has 13 residues. The CDR3 sequence: CASRDGSNEKLFF. The CDR3 coding sequence is TGCGCCAGCCGGGACGGGAGTAATGAAAAACTGTTTTTT.

The CDR3 reads CASSYSGGSTEAFF. In DNA, the CDR3 is TGTGCCAGCAGTTACTCGGGGGGAAGCACTGAAGCTTTCTTT. The chain recombines TRBV6-5 with TRBJ1-1; maybe TRBD1 (5 bases). CDR3 length: 14 amino acids. From germline, CDR1 is MNHEY and CDR2 SVGAGI. Trimming took 0 bases from V and 4 from J, leaving 9 bases between them.

The CDR3 sequence: CASSSQGDWQETQYF. For the CDR3, the DNA is TGTGCCAGCAGTTCGCAGGGGGATTGGCAAGAGACCCAGTACTTC. The chain is built from TRBV28 and TRBJ2-5; 7 bases agree with TRBD1. Germline loops: CDR1 MDHEN, CDR2 SYDVKM. CDR3 length: 15 amino acids. V lost 4 bases to trimming and J lost 2 bases; unmatched junction nucleotides: 7.

The chain employs TRBV5-1 and TRBJ2-5; 9 bases are a match to TRBD2. V dropped 4 bases and J dropped 5; count of bases not matched to a gene: 6. The CDR3 is 14 amino acids. The germline CDR1 and CDR2 sequences are SGHRS and YFSETQ. DNA of the CDR3: TGCGCCAGCAGCCCCGCGGGGGGGGTGGAGACCCAGTACTTC. This gives the protein CASSPAGGVETQYF.

This chain connects TRBV6-5 to TRBJ1-4, with a possible D match to TRBD1 (5 bases). The CDR3 spans 12 residues. Per germline, CDR1 MNHEY and CDR2 SVGAGI. Trimming took 5 bases from V and 11 from J, leaving 12 bases between them. The CDR3 is CASSKLGGKLFF. The CDR3 nucleotides are TGTGCCAGCAGTAAATTGGGGGGGAAACTGTTTTTT.

V and J are TRBV28 and TRBJ1-5; 11 bases agree with TRBD1. Trimming at V came to 3 bases and at J to 2 bases, leaving 3 bases not matched to a gene. CDR1 and CDR2 from the germline V gene are MDHEN and SYDVKM. This CDR3 region has 16 residues. Written as DNA, the CDR3 is TGTGCCAGCAGTTTTGCGGGACAGGGGGGCAATCAGCCCCAGCATTTT. It encodes CASSFAGQGGNQPQHF.

The J gene is TRBJ1-1, the V gene TRBV5-6; weak D call: TRBD1 (6 bases). With 2 bases removed from V and 7 bases from J, the gap between germline ends came to 15 bases. This CDR3 is built from 14 residues. In germline, CDR1 is SGHDT, CDR2 YYEEEE. Here the CDR3 reads CASSLRGAVREAFF. DNA for the CDR3: TGTGCCAGCAGCTTACGGGGGGCCGTGCGTGAAGCTTTCTTT.

The genes are TRBV6-1 and TRBJ1-3, with 8 positions matching TRBD1. Germline V gene data show CDR1 as MNHNS and CDR2 as SASEGT. Trimming cost V 4 bases and J 1 base; bases outside gene matches: 6. The CDR3 spans 16 residues. CDR3 region: CASSVTGGGSGNTIYF. CDR3 bases: TGTGCCAGCAGTGTAACAGGGGGTGGGTCTGGAAACACCATATATTTT.

In this sample, this clone turned up once. The gene calls are TRBV7-6 and TRBJ1-1, with D unclear. CDR3 length equals 16 residues. Trimming left V 3 bases short and J 1 base short, with 15 bases between. Per the germline V gene, CDR1 is SGHVS and CDR2 is FNYEAQ. CDR3 amino acids: CASSFEIRSPNTEAFF. CDR3 nucleotides: TGTGCCAGCAGCTTTGAAATTCGGAGTCCGAACACTGAAGCTTTCTTT.

The chain joins TRBV4-1 to TRBJ1-2; D perhaps matches TRBD1 (5 bases). The CDR3 loop spans 15 amino acids. V was trimmed by 1 base and J by 3 bases, leaving 12 bases between them. Germline values: CDR1 MGHRA, CDR2 YSYEKL. CDR3 DNA sequence: TGCGCCAGCAGCCAAGTCGCAGGGATGGACTATGGCTACACCTTC. This encodes CASSQVAGMDYGYTF.

The rearrangement links TRBV5-3 to TRBJ2-2, with D possibly being TRBD2 (5 bases). TRBV5-3 has ORF status, its function being uncertain. Trimming left V 4 bases short and J 3 bases short, with 22 bases between. The CDR3 is 18 residues long. The DNA of the CDR3 is TGTGCCAGAAGCCCGAGGGCACGGACGCCATCGTACACCGGGGAGCTGTTTTTT. It specifies CARSPRARTPSYTGELFF.

The chain combines TRBV12-5 with TRBJ1-1; tentatively, D is TRBD1 (5 bases). The CDR3 length is 13 residues. Germline CDR1 reads LGHNT; CDR2 reads FRNRAP. Between the trimmed V and J ends, which lost 2 bases and 3 bases, there was a span of 7 bases. The CDR3 coding sequence is TGTGCTAGTGGTTTGCCGGGGGACACTGAAGCTTTCTTT. Amino acids: CASGLPGDTEAFF. The full variable domain, in which reference TRBV12-5 and TRBJ1-1 provide the parts outside the CDR3, is DARVTQTPRHKVTEMGQEVTMRCQPILGHNTVFWYRQTMMQGLELLAYFRNRAPLDDSGMPKDRFSAEMPDATLATLKIQPSEPRDSAVYFCASGLPGDTEAFFGQGTRLTVV.

The V gene is TRBV7-2, the J gene TRBJ2-3; tentative D call: TRBD2 (7 bases). Germline CDR1 SGHTA, CDR2 FQGNSA. CDR3 length: 17 amino acids. Trimming removed 5 bases at V and 4 bases at J, with 22 bases between. This chain's CDR3 is CASSPGGLAGAADTQYF. The CDR3 nucleotides are TGTGCCAGCAGCCCCGGCGGGTTGGCGGGGGCCGCAGATACGCAGTATTTT.

This clone has only a few counts. The genes are TRBV5-8 and TRBJ1-1; perhaps TRBD1 as D (6 bases). The germline V gene encodes CDR1 SGHTS and CDR2 YDEGEE. The CDR3 sequence is 18 residues long. Between the trimmed V and J ends, which lost 4 bases and 0 bases, there was a span of 22 bases. CDR3 in amino acids: CASSLPWGRKPMNTEAFF. The CDR3 coding sequence is TGTGCCAGCAGCCTGCCATGGGGGCGTAAACCGATGAACACTGAAGCTTTCTTT.

The chain recombines TRBV7-8 with TRBJ1-3; D ambiguous. This CDR3 is 16 amino acids long. Trimming stripped 5 bases from V and 0 bases from J, with 14 bases between. Per germline, CDR1 SGHVS and CDR2 FQNEAQ. The CDR3 coding sequence is TGTGCCAGCAGCCCTCCCCCAGCGAGCTCTGGAAACACCATATATTTT. Encoded protein: CASSPPPASSGNTIYF.

The chain uses TRBV5-6 and TRBJ2-3; TRBD1 matches at 11 bases. From germline, CDR1 is SGHDT and CDR2 YYEEEE. The CDR3 is 16 amino acids. V dropped 4 bases and J dropped 5; count of bases not matched to a gene: 9. The CDR3: CASSLKTGTGGDTQYF. The CDR3 coding sequence is TGTGCCAGCAGCCTAAAAACCGGGACAGGGGGAGATACGCAGTATTTT.

The chain uses TRBV10-3 and TRBJ2-1; 11 nucleotides agree with TRBD2. Trimming removed 7 bases from V and 9 bases from J; junction bases left unmatched: 11. CDR3 length equals 15 residues. CDR1 and CDR2 from the germline V gene are ENHRY and SYGVKD. CDR3 loop: CAITVTSGGLGEQFF. In DNA form, the CDR3 reads TGTGCCATCACTGTAACTAGCGGGGGATTGGGTGAGCAGTTCTTC.

The chain carries TRBV10-2 and TRBJ1-1; D gene ambiguous. Trimming took off 0 bases at V and 1 base at J, with 12 bases between the two ends. Germline values: CDR1 WSHSY, CDR2 SAAADI. CDR3 length equals 16 residues. The CDR3 spells CASSESREGTNTEAFF. The CDR3 DNA is TGCGCCAGCAGTGAGTCACGGGAGGGCACGAACACTGAAGCTTTCTTT.

This chain connects TRBV6-5 to TRBJ1-1; 7 bases agree with TRBD1. Germline V gives CDR1 MNHEY, CDR2 SVGAGI. The length of the CDR3 is 15 residues. Unmatched junction bases numbered 7, after V lost 5 bases and J lost 1 base. CDR3 region: CASSPWGQKNTEAFF. For the CDR3, the DNA is TGTGCCAGCAGTCCCTGGGGACAGAAGAACACTGAAGCTTTCTTT.

The V call is TRBV6-5, the J call TRBJ1-1; D is unresolved. V dropped 5 bases and J dropped 2 bases, with 15 bases sitting between them. This CDR3 comprises 15 residues. Per germline, CDR1 MNHEY and CDR2 SVGAGI. The CDR3 region is CASSQAAGGNTEAFF. In DNA, the CDR3 is TGTGCCAGCAGTCAGGCCGCCGGTGGAAACACTGAAGCTTTCTTT.

The count of this clone is one. The chain is built from TRBV28 and TRBJ1-1; maybe TRBD1 (5 bases). This CDR3 has 16 residues. Trimming stripped 2 bases from V and 5 bases from J, with 18 bases between. Germline V gene lookup returns CDR1 MDHEN and CDR2 SYDVKM. CDR3 nucleotide sequence: TGTGCCAGCAGTTTAGGGGAAGGGGTGCTTAGTACTGAAGCTTTCTTT. It encodes CASSLGEGVLSTEAFF.

This clone came up once. V and J are TRBV29-1 and TRBJ2-2; TRBD1 might be the D (6 bases). This CDR3 has 15 amino acids. Trimming took off 5 bases at V and 4 bases at J, with 17 bases between the two ends. Germline V gene lookup returns CDR1 SQVTM and CDR2 ANQGSEA. The chain's CDR3 is CSVRWGQGVTGELFF. The CDR3, as DNA: TGCAGCGTTCGGTGGGGGCAGGGCGTCACCGGGGAGCTGTTTTTT.